The 20 T cell receptor beta chains reported below all come from one sample, sequenced in a study of a mutant IDH1 vaccine in newly diagnosed glioma (dated by TCRdb to the early 2020s). The protocol used for the library was the immunoSEQ multiplex PCR assay. This immuneACCESS table, as held by TCRdb, lists in-frame sequences with V and J called but not all clones. Of the missing ones, under half trace to an unresolved V gene in checked studies; the others have no known cause. This sample has under 95,000 clones in its table, and roughly nine tenths of those were observed once. Of the sample, 0.5% to 0.7% falls within the top ten clones. These receptors' antigens are unknown. Sample time point, as interpreted from the label and publication: week 5, during vaccination. Each vaccine dose, consisting of 300 ug of a 20-mer mutant IDH1 peptide in Montanide, was administered subcutaneously with topical imiquimod.

This sample comprised PBMCs, obtained from a glioma patient whose treatment included an IDH1 peptide vaccine. These receptors all come from a woman in her 50s with glioma.

This rearrangement joins TRBV4-2 to TRBJ2-7, with D tentatively TRBD1 or TRBD2 (7 bases each). V lost 3 bases to trimming and J lost 7 bases, with 22 bases between them. Looked up from germline, CDR1 is LGHNA and CDR2 is YNFKEQ. The CDR3 consists of 16 residues. As DNA, the CDR3 is TGTGCCAGCAGCCAGGTCGGGGGAGGGGGCCGAGTAGAGCAGTACTTC. This codes for CASSQVGGGGRVEQYF.

This chain joins TRBV11-3 and TRBJ2-7; 9 nucleotides agree with TRBD2. The junction had 8 bases not matched to a gene; V was cut back by 5 bases and J by 3 bases. The CDR3 runs to 15 residues. Germline-derived CDR1 and CDR2 are SGHNT and YENEEA. The CDR3 spells CASSARAGGDYEQYF. CDR3 nucleotides: TGTGCCAGCAGCGCACGAGCGGGAGGCGACTACGAGCAGTACTTC.

The chain couples TRBV28 to TRBJ1-1; TRBD1 might be the D (6 bases). The germline V gene encodes CDR1 MDHEN and CDR2 SYDVKM. With 3 bases removed from V and 4 bases from J, the gap between germline ends came to 15 bases. CDR3 length: 15 amino acids. In nucleotides, the CDR3 is TGTGCCAGCAGTTTTCCGGGGGCGCGATTCACTGAAGCTTTCTTT. The encoded protein is CASSFPGARFTEAFF.

The DNA of the CDR3 is TGTGCCAGCAGCTTGGGACAGATCTATGAGCAGTTCTTC. This encodes CASSLGQIYEQFF. The rearrangement uses TRBV5-8 and TRBJ2-1, with a tentative D call TRBD1 (5 bases). The V end lost 0 bases, the J end lost 8 bases, and 9 bases lay between the germline ends. The CDR3 consists of 13 residues. In germline, CDR1 is SGHTS, CDR2 YDEGEE.

This clone showed up just a few times. The chain joins TRBV4-2 to TRBJ1-4; 12 bases fit TRBD1. With 4 bases clipped from V and 7 bases from J, the junction kept 10 bases outside the gene matches. CDR1 and CDR2 (germline): LGHNA, YNFKEQ. The CDR3 totals 17 residues. The CDR3 sequence is CASSPGQGAEGGEKLFF. In nucleotides, the CDR3 is TGTGCCAGCAGCCCGGGACAGGGGGCGGAGGGGGGTGAAAAACTGTTTTTT.

This chain joins TRBV10-1 and TRBJ1-6, with 9 positions matching TRBD1. Trimming removed 4 bases from V and 10 bases from J; junction bases left unmatched: 5. This CDR3 is 14 amino acids long. Germline loops: CDR1 WNHNN, CDR2 SYGVQD (reference sequence). In DNA form, the CDR3 reads TGCGCCAGCAGTGGGGGACAGGGAAGCTCACCCCTCCACTTT. Protein: CASSGGQGSSPLHF.

The chain has TRBV4-3 and TRBJ2-7; no clear D gene. The V end was cut by 3 bases, the J end by 4 bases, with 4 bases between. Germline loops: CDR1 LGHNA, CDR2 YSLEER. The CDR3 runs 11 residues. DNA for the CDR3: TGCGCCAGCAGCCAGAATTACGAGCAGTACTTC. Translation: CASSQNYEQYF.

The chain joins TRBV19 to TRBJ1-5; D may be TRBD1 (5 bases). The V end was cut by 5 bases, the J end by 0 bases, with 11 bases between. The germline CDR1 and CDR2 sequences are LNHDA and SQIVND (reference sequence). This CDR3 has 15 amino acids. CDR3 sequence (DNA): TGTGCCAGTAGTTTCGCGACAGCTAGCAATCAGCCCCAGCATTTT. This encodes CASSFATASNQPQHF.

The rearrangement uses TRBV27 and TRBJ2-7; D is undetermined. Trimming removed 2 bases at V and 2 bases at J, with 10 bases between. Germline-derived CDR1 and CDR2 are MNHEY and SMNVEV (reference sequence). The CDR3 sequence is 14 residues long. The CDR3 loop is CASSLTPSPYEQYF. DNA for the CDR3: TGTGCCAGCAGTTTAACCCCCTCCCCCTACGAGCAGTACTTC.

The V and J genes are TRBV9 and TRBJ2-1; D is unresolved. Germline V gene sequence: CDR1 SGDLS, CDR2 YYNGEE. The ends were cut back, 0 bases at V and 6 bases at J, with 1 base in the middle. This CDR3 spans 11 amino acids. The CDR3 DNA reads TGTGCCAGCAGCGTAGCCAATGAGCAGTTCTTC. This sequence encodes CASSVANEQFF.

The chain joins TRBV28 to TRBJ2-7; 10 bases align to TRBD1. From germline, CDR1 is MDHEN and CDR2 SYDVKM. This CDR3 region has 15 residues. Losses at the gene ends were 5 bases for V and 2 bases for J; bases not matched to a gene: 6. CDR3 in amino acids: CASSLPGTGAYEQYF. The CDR3 DNA sequence: TGTGCCAGCAGTCTCCCCGGGACAGGGGCCTACGAGCAGTACTTC.

The chain joins TRBV2 to TRBJ2-5; possibly TRBD1 or TRBD2 for D (5 bases each). The CDR3 spans 15 residues. Germline V gene data show CDR1 as SNHLY and CDR2 as FYNNEI. The V gene lost 3 bases and the J gene lost 3 bases, with 14 bases spanning the gap. Written as DNA, the CDR3 is TGTGCCAGCAGTGACGGGGCAGGCATAGAAGAGACCCAGTACTTC. Amino acid sequence: CASSDGAGIEETQYF.

The rearrangement uses TRBV14 and TRBJ2-5; 8 bases agree with TRBD2. The CDR3 sequence is 12 residues long. In germline, CDR1 is SGHDN, CDR2 FVKESK. Trimming cost V 1 base and J 11 bases; bases outside gene matches: 3. CDR3 sequence: CASSQGSGTQYF. The CDR3 DNA reads TGTGCCAGCAGCCAAGGTAGCGGGACGCAGTACTTC.

This clone appeared a single time. The chain is built from TRBV19 and TRBJ2-6; unclear D gene. The V gene's germline CDR1 is LNHDA and CDR2 SQIVND (reference sequence). With 5 bases removed from V and 1 base from J, the gap between germline ends came to 18 bases. This CDR3 spans 18 amino acids. For the CDR3, the DNA is TGTGCCAGTAGTTCGTCCGGGCCGAGCAGGTCTGGGGCCAACGTCCTGACTTTC. Amino acid sequence: CASSSSGPSRSGANVLTF.

This clone was counted once. J is TRBJ1-5 and V is TRBV27, with 9 bases lining up with TRBD1. With 7 bases clipped from V and 2 bases from J, the junction kept 6 bases outside the gene matches. Germline V gene data show CDR1 as MNHEY and CDR2 as SMNVEV (reference sequence). The CDR3 contains 15 residues. Here the CDR3 reads CASKDGQGRNQPQHF. The CDR3, as DNA: TGTGCCAGCAAGGATGGACAGGGGCGCAATCAGCCCCAGCATTTT.

The rearrangement links TRBV11-3 to TRBJ2-7; unclear D gene. The CDR3 is made up of 14 amino acids. Germline V gene sequence: CDR1 SGHNT, CDR2 YENEEA. Trimming cost V 5 bases and J 5 bases, with 16 bases left between them. CDR3 nucleotide sequence: TGTGCCAGCAGCCCTGACCGGGCTCCGGACGAGCAGTACTTC. It is translated as CASSPDRAPDEQYF.

The J gene is TRBJ1-4, the V gene TRBV6-6, with TRBD1 matching over 8 bases. The CDR3 spans 14 residues. Germline V gene sequence: CDR1 MNHNY, CDR2 SVGAGI (reference sequence). With 5 bases clipped from V and 4 bases from J, the junction kept 3 bases outside the gene matches. The CDR3 here is CASSDRGFNEKLFF. The CDR3 region has the DNA TGTGCCAGCAGTGACAGGGGCTTTAATGAAAAACTGTTTTTT.

The V and J genes are TRBV11-3 and TRBJ2-1; TRBD2 matches 9 bases. The CDR3 contains 15 residues. Germline CDR1 reads SGHNT; CDR2 reads YENEEA. Trimming cost V 5 bases and J 5 bases; bases outside gene matches: 7. CDR3 nucleotide sequence: TGTGCCAGCAGCATCGGAGGGACTAGCAACAATGAGCAGTTCTTC. It encodes CASSIGGTSNNEQFF.

The chain uses TRBV30 and TRBJ2-1; possible D gene TRBD2, 5 bases. V was shortened by 0 bases and J by 4 bases, with 13 bases between the two germline ends. The CDR3 is 15 amino acids. Germline-derived CDR1 and CDR2 are GTSNPN and SVGIG (reference sequence). CDR3 DNA sequence: TGTGCCTGGAGTGTCCGACTGGGAGTTTACAATGAGCAGTTCTTC. It translates to CAWSVRLGVYNEQFF.

V usage is TRBV6-1 and J usage is TRBJ1-1; D is ambiguous. Trimming stripped 6 bases from V and 0 bases from J, with 8 bases between. CDR1 is MNHNS, CDR2 SASEGT, per germline. The CDR3 covers 13 residues. The CDR3, as DNA: TGTGCCAGCAGAGGGTATCTGAACACTGAAGCTTTCTTT. Translation gives CASRGYLNTEAFF.